This T cell receptor (beta chain) was sequenced in a study of T cell repertoires in cytomegalovirus infection. Whole-study results and caveats: CMV carriers with the relevant HLA were identified by cumulative public TCR beta family frequency.

Comment on this clonotype: Its antigen is currently unknown.

V gave up 1 base and J gave up 9 bases; unmatched junction bases: 1. CDR1 LNHNV and CDR2 YYDKDF come from the germline V gene (reference sequence). The CDR3 is 13 residues long. TCRdb re-derived calls from the reads in MiXCR, one entry per CDR3 protein. The sample yields roughly 140,000 distinct CDR3 sequences, about 20% seen once. The specimen was PBMCs. The rearrangement links TRBV15 to TRBJ2-1; 9 nucleotides match TRBD2. This clonotype was obtained from a human donor in good health (CMV status not recorded). Some clones in this sample may be carry-over from other donors' samples. CDR3 sequence: CATSRASGTEQFF. The CDR3 nucleotides are TGTGCCACCAGCAGAGCTAGCGGGACTGAGCAGTTCTTC.